Detailed here is one TCR beta chain. Its antigen is not identified. The data are from a study of T cell responses to AZD1222 COVID-19 vaccine. Study results and caveats: Samples come after the peak T cell response, not at day 14.

The repertoire was sequenced with immunoSEQ multiplex PCR; TCRdb's copy has only in-frame clones and lacks some. This table has about 100,000 clones, about 89% appearing once. With 5 bases removed from V and 3 bases from J, the gap between germline ends came to 17 bases. This CDR3 is built from 16 residues. From germline, CDR1 is MNHEY and CDR2 SMNVEV (reference sequence). The TCR comes from an adult in good health. The material was peripheral blood, obtained on day 0 of AZD1222 vaccination. The genes are TRBV27 and TRBJ1-5; D gene unclear. The chain's CDR3 is CASSTTPRRYNQPQHF. DNA of the CDR3: TGTGCCAGCAGTACCACCCCCCGACGGTACAATCAGCCCCAGCATTTT.